Included here is one TCR beta chain sequence, with context. Participants spanned ages roughly 18 to 90 years and resided in about 24 US areas. Under the authors' procedure: Estimated nucleated cell counts came from reference gene primer amplification. Libraries were prepared by immunoSEQ multiplex PCR; TCRdb keeps only in-frame clonotypes and omits some of them. That table supplies the V and J calls and clone size; D and trimming were determined from the DNA. Altogether 400,000 to 550,000 clones are present, 87% being singletons, with the ten largest covering about 2%. The V segment lost 8 bases and the J segment 4 bases; nucleotides outside the gene matches: 9. The length of the CDR3 is 15 residues. Germline lookup yields CDR1 SNHLY and CDR2 FYNNEI. This sample was taken from a study of blood T cell repertoires in COVID-19. Study-level background: Sites in the United States, Italy and Spain provided acute and convalescent COVID-19 samples. Sources were T cells, B-cell-depleted T cells, or PBMCs; the material itself was cDNA or gDNA.

The chain carries TRBV2 and TRBJ1-5; 9 nucleotides match TRBD1. This sequence was found in a woman aged 18-35 years with acute COVID-19. Material for sequencing was PBMCs or T cells enriched from blood (not recorded which). The CDR3 region has the DNA TGTGCCAGCTCAACCGGCGACAGGGGGAATCAGCCCCAGCATTTT. Amino acid sequence: CASSTGDRGNQPQHF.